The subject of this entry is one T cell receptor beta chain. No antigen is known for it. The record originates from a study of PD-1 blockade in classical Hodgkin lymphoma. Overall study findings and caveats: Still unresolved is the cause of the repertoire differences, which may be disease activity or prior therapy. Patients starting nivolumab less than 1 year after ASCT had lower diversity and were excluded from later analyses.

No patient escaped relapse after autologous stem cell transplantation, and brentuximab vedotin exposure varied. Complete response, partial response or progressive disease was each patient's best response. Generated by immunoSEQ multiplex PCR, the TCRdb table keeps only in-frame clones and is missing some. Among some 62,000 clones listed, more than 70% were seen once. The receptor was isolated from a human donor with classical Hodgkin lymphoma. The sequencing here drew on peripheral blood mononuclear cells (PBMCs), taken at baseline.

CDR3 coding DNA: TGCAGCGTTGTGACAGTGCGGGACTACAAAGAGACCCAGTACTTC. Amino acid sequence: CSVVTVRDYKETQYF. The chain carries TRBV29-1 and TRBJ2-5, with TRBD2 identical over 7 bases. The germline V gene has CDR1 SQVTM and CDR2 ANQGSEA. With 4 bases clipped from V and 3 bases from J, the junction kept 11 bases outside the gene matches. The CDR3 is 15 amino acids.